The sequence of this T cell receptor beta chain was determined in a study of cytomegalovirus exposure and HLA in healthy donors. The V and J ends lost 4 bases and 0 bases respectively, with 23 bases between them. The germline V gene has CDR1 SGHRS and CDR2 YFSETQ. This CDR3 has 19 amino acids. Use of 60 Vbeta and 13 Jbeta primers characterized the PCR. TCRdb keeps only in-frame clones here, not all; method: immunoSEQ multiplex PCR. In the table there are 150,000 to 200,000 clones, 80% of which are singletons. Specimen: PBMCs. This TCR derives from a boy aged 5-17 years in good health and CMV-seronegative. This sequence joins TRBV5-1 and TRBJ1-5, with a tentative D call TRBD1 (5 bases). CDR3 DNA sequence: TGCGCCAGCAGCCCGGGCCAATCTGACAGATTTTTTAGCAATCAGCCCCAGCATTTT. It translates to CASSPGQSDRFFSNQPQHF.